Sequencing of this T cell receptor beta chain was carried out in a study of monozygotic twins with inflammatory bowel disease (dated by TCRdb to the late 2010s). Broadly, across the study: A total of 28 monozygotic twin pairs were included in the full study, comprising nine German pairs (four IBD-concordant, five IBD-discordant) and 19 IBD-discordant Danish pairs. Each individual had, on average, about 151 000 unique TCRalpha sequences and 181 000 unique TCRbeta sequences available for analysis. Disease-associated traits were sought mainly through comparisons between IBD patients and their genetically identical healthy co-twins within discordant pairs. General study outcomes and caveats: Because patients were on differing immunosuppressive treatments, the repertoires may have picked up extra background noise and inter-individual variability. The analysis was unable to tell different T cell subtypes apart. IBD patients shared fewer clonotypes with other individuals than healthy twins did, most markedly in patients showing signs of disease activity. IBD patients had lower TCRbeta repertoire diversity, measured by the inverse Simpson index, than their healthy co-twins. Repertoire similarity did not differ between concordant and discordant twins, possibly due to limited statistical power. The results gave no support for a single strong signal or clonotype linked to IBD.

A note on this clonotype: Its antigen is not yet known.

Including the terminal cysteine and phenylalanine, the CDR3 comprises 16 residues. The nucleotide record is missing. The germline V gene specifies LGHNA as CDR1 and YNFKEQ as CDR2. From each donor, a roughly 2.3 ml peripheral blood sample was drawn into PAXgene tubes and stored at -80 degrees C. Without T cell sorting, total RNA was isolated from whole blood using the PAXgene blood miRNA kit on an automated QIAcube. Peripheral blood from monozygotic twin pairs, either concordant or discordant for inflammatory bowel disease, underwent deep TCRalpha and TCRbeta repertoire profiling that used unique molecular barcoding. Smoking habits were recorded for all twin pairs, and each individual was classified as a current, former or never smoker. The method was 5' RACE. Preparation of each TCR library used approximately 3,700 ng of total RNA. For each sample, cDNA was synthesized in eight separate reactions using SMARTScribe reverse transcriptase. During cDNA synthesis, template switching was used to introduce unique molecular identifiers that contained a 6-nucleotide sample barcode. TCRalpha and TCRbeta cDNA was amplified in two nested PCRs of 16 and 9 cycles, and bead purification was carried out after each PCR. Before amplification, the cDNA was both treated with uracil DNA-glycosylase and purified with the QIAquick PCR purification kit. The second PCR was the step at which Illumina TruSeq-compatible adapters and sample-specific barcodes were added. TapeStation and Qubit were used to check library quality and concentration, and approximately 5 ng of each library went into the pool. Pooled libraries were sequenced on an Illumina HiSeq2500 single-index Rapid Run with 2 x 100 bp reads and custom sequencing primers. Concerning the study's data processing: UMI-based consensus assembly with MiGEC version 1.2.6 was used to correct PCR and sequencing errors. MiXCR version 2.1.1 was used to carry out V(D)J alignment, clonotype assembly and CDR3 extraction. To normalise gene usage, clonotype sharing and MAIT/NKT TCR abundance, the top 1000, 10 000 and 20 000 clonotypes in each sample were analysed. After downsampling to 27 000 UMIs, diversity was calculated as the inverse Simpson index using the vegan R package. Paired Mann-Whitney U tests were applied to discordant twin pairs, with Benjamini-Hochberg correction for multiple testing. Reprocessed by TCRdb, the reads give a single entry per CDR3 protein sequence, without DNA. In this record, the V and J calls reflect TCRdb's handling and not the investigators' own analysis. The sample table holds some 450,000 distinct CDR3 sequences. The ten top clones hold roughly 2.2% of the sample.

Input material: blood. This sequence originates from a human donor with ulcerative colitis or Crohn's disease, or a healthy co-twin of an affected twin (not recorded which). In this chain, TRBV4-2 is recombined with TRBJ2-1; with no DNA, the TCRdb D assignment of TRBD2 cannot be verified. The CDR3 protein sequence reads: CASSQGGGPGENEQFF.